This T cell receptor (beta chain) was obtained from a study of T cells after yellow fever vaccination. Germline V CDR1 and CDR2: KGHDR, SFDVKD. After removal of 1 base from V and 1 base from J, the junction contained 3 bases not matched to a gene. CDR3 length equals 16 residues. Findings and limits, study-wide: A limited proportion of clonotypes was detected within both the CD4 and CD8 compartments.

This clonotype appeared many times. Its antigen is unknown. TCRdb reprocessed the 5' RACE reads via MiXCR and lists one record per CDR3 protein. Here the sample spans roughly 110,000 distinct CDR3 sequences, 8.4% being singletons. This sample comprised CD8+ T cells sorted from PBMCs, obtained 45 days after the yellow fever booster vaccination. The chain combines TRBV24-1 with TRBJ2-1, with TRBD1 identical over 7 bases. The TCR sequence derives from a man younger than 45 who received the YFV17D yellow fever vaccine. The CDR3 spells CATSDFPRGSYNEQFF. In DNA form, the CDR3 reads TGTGCCACCAGTGATTTCCCCAGGGGGTCCTACAATGAGCAGTTCTTC.